The 12 T cell receptor beta chains listed next were all sequenced from one sample in a study of control samples from healthy donors and cancer patients. Sequencing was performed with immunoSEQ multiplex PCR; in TCRdb, only in-frame clones are kept and a portion is missing. In the table there are about 130,000 clones, approximately 84% of which are singletons. Sample: blood. All receptors derive from a man younger than 35 in good health.

This clone was recorded once. V and J are TRBV19 and TRBJ1-4; D is unresolved. V was shortened by 3 bases and J by 9 bases, with 17 bases between the two germline ends. Germline values: CDR1 LNHDA, CDR2 SQIVND (reference sequence). The CDR3 length is 15 residues. The CDR3 region is CASSIWTGAIKKLFF. DNA of the CDR3: TGTGCCAGTAGTATCTGGACGGGAGCTATTAAAAAACTGTTTTTT.

The chain carries TRBV27 and TRBJ1-1; D is unclear. In germline, CDR1 is MNHEY, CDR2 SMNVEV (reference sequence). CDR3 length: 14 amino acids. V shed 2 bases and J shed 7 bases, with 14 bases lying between them. CDR3 loop: CASSLGVERREAFF. The CDR3 DNA reads as TGTGCCAGCAGTTTAGGGGTGGAACGCCGTGAAGCTTTCTTT.

Only a few counts were recorded for this clone. The rearrangement joins TRBV2 to TRBJ1-2, with D possibly TRBD1 on 6 matching bases. This CDR3 contains 14 residues. V lost 8 bases to trimming and J lost 7 bases, with 20 bases between them. Germline CDR1 is SNHLY and CDR2 is FYNNEI. The CDR3 DNA is TGTGCCAGCCCCTGGGCAGGGAAGGGGGGTGGCTACACCTTC. Encoded protein: CASPWAGKGGGYTF.

The V and J genes are TRBV5-4 and TRBJ2-1, with 13 bases that match TRBD2. Germline V CDR1 and CDR2: SGHNT, YYREEE (reference sequence). CDR3 size: 17 residues. Unmatched junction bases numbered 6, after V lost 5 bases and J lost 1 base. The CDR3 sequence: CASRKGLAGESYNEQFF. CDR3 coding DNA: TGTGCCAGCAGAAAAGGACTAGCGGGAGAATCCTACAATGAGCAGTTCTTC. Variable domain in full (rest from reference TRBV5-4 and TRBJ2-1): ETGVTQSPTHLIKTRGQQVTLRCSSQSGHNTVSWYQQALGQGPQFIFQYYREEENGRGNFPPRFSGLQFPNYSSELNVNALELDDSALYLCASRKGLAGESYNEQFFGPGTRLTVL.

This chain joins TRBV14 and TRBJ2-1, with TRBD1 matching over 7 bases. Germline CDR1 SGHDN, CDR2 FVKESK. This CDR3 has 15 residues. Losses at the gene ends were 6 bases for V and 1 base for J; bases not matched to a gene: 6. The CDR3 loop is CASRDRVGSYNEQFF. In DNA form, the CDR3 reads TGTGCCAGCAGAGACAGGGTAGGGTCCTACAATGAGCAGTTCTTC.

The chain joins TRBV7-3 to TRBJ2-1, with 8 bases lining up with TRBD1. This CDR3 has 15 amino acids. With 5 bases clipped from V and 1 base from J, the junction kept 4 bases outside the gene matches. Looked up from germline, CDR1 is SGHTA and CDR2 is FQGTGA. The CDR3, as DNA: TGTGCCAGCAGCCCGGACAGGGATTCCTACAATGAGCAGTTCTTC. This sequence encodes CASSPDRDSYNEQFF. Supplemented by reference TRBV7-3 and TRBJ2-1, the full variable domain reads GAGVSQTPSNKVTEKGKYVELRCDPISGHTALYWYRQSLGQGPEFLIYFQGTGAADDSGLPNDRFFAVRPEGSVSTLKIQRTERGDSAVYLCASSPDRDSYNEQFFGPGTRLTVL.

V is TRBV30 and J is TRBJ2-1; 11 bases are shared with TRBD2. The V gene end was trimmed by 1 base and the J gene end by 0 bases; junction bases not matched to a gene: 14. The CDR3 loop spans 20 amino acids. Germline V lookup: CDR1 GTSNPN, CDR2 SVGIG (reference sequence). In DNA form, the CDR3 reads TGTGCCTGGAGTGGAAGAGGACTAGCGGGCGATTCTCGCTCCTACAATGAGCAGTTCTTC. Translating it yields CAWSGRGLAGDSRSYNEQFF.

This clone was counted once. The chain has TRBV24-1 and TRBJ2-3; the D gene is possibly TRBD1 (6 bases). The CDR3 has 15 amino acids. The V end was cut by 7 bases, the J end by 6 bases, with 19 bases between. Germline CDR1 KGHDR, CDR2 SFDVKD. CDR3 bases: TGTGCCACCAGCTTTAGAACAGGGCTGTCGGATACGCAGTATTTT. This translates into CATSFRTGLSDTQYF.

Ten or more counts support this clone. The rearrangement joins TRBV3-1 (or the pseudogene TRBV3-2) to TRBJ2-7; 8 bases agree with TRBD2. Unmatched junction bases numbered 5, after V lost 1 base and J lost 6 bases. From germline, CDR1 is LGHDT and CDR2 YNNKEL (reference sequence). There are 14 residues in the CDR3. The CDR3 DNA sequence: TGTGCCAGCAGCCAAGTCCTAGCGGGTGGCGAGCAGTACTTC. Translated, it gives CASSQVLAGGEQYF.

The chain is built from TRBV10-3 and TRBJ2-3, with 9 bases that match TRBD2. Trimming cost V 11 bases and J 4 bases; bases outside gene matches: 10. The length of the CDR3 is 14 residues. The germline V gene encodes CDR1 ENHRY and CDR2 SYGVKD. For the CDR3, the DNA is TGTGCCTCCGGCGGCGGGAGGGAGGCAGATACGCAGTATTTT. The encoded protein is CASGGGREADTQYF.

The chain carries TRBV7-7 and TRBJ2-2, with 8 bases matching TRBD2. The V gene's germline CDR1 is SSHAT and CDR2 FNYEAQ (reference sequence). The CDR3 extends over 16 amino acids. V was pared by 5 bases and J by 8 bases, with 13 bases of the junction left unmatched. In nucleotides, the CDR3 is TGTGCCAGCAGCGCAACAGCTCGGCTAGCGGGTGGGGAGCTGTTTTTT. Translating it yields CASSATARLAGGELFF.

V gene TRBV11-2 combines with J gene TRBJ2-1; perhaps TRBD1 as D (5 bases). The germline V and J ends were trimmed by 8 bases and 0 bases, with 14 bases remaining between them. Per the germline V gene, CDR1 is SGHAT and CDR2 is FQNNGV. The CDR3 sequence is 15 residues long. Written as DNA, the CDR3 is TGTGCCAGCTGCGTAGGGGATAGCTCCTACAATGAGCAGTTCTTC. As protein: CASCVGDSSYNEQFF.